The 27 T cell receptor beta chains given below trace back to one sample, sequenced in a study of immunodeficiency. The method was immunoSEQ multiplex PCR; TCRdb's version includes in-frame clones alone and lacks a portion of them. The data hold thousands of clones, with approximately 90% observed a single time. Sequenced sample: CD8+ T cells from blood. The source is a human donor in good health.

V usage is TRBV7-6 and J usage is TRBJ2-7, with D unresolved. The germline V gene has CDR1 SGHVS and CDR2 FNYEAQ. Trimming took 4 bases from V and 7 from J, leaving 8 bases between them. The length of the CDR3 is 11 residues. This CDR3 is CASSSAGEQYF. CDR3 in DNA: TGTGCCAGCAGCTCAGCCGGGGAGCAGTACTTC.

DNA for the CDR3: TGTGCCACCAGCGGGGGGGGTGGAGAGACCCAGTACTTC. Protein sequence: CATSGGGGETQYF. The gene calls are TRBV15 and TRBJ2-5, with 7 bases lining up with TRBD2. Germline CDR1 reads LNHNV; CDR2 reads YYDKDF (reference sequence). Losses at the gene ends were 5 bases for V and 4 bases for J; bases not matched to a gene: 4. The CDR3 loop spans 13 amino acids.

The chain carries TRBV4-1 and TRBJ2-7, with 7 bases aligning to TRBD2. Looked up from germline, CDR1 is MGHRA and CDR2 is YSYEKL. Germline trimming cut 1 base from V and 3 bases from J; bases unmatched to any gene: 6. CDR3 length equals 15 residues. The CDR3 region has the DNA TGCGCCAGCAGCCAAGTCCGGGCTAGCGGCTACGAGCAGTACTTC. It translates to CASSQVRASGYEQYF.

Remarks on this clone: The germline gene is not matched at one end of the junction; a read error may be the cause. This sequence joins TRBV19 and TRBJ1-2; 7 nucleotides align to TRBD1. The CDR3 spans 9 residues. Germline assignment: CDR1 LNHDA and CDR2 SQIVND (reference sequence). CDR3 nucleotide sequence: TGTGCCAGAAGAGACAGGGCATCCTTC. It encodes CARRDRASF.

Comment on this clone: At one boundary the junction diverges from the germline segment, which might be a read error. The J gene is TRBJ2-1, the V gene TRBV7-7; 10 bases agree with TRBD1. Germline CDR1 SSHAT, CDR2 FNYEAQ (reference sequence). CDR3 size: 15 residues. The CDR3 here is CASSPPGTGVDEQFF. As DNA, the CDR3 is TGTGCTAGCAGCCCTCCCGGGACAGGGGTCGATGAGCAGTTCTTC.

This CDR3 is CACKPRTDGYGYTF. The CDR3 bases are TGTGCCTGCAAACCCCGGACGGACGGCTATGGCTACACCTTC. V usage is TRBV27 and J usage is TRBJ1-2, with no clear D. V was clipped by 11 bases and J by 4 bases, with 20 bases between them. The CDR3 runs 14 residues. Germline V gene lookup returns CDR1 MNHEY and CDR2 SMNVEV (reference sequence).

CDR3 sequence reads: CASSLNGALSQQYF. CDR3 nucleotide sequence: TGTGCCAGCAGTTTGAACGGGGCTCTCTCGCAGCAGTACTTC. The V gene is TRBV27, the J gene TRBJ2-7; D may match TRBD1 or TRBD2 (5 bases each). The ends were cut back, 3 bases at V and 8 bases at J, with 17 bases in the middle. Germline CDR1 reads MNHEY; CDR2 reads SMNVEV (reference sequence). The CDR3 consists of 14 residues.

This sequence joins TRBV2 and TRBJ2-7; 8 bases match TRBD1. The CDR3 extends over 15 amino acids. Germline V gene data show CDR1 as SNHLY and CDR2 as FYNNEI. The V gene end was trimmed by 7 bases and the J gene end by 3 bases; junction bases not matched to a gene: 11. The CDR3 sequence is CASITRDRTFYEQYF. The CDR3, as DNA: TGTGCCAGCATAACCCGGGACAGGACTTTCTACGAGCAGTACTTC.

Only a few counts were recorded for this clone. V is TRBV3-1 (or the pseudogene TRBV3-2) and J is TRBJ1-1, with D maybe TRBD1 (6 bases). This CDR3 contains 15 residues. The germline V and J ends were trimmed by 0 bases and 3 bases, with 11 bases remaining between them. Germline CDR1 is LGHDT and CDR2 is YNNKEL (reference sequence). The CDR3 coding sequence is TGTGCCAGCAGCCAAGACGCAGGGGTATACACTGAAGCTTTCTTT. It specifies CASSQDAGVYTEAFF.

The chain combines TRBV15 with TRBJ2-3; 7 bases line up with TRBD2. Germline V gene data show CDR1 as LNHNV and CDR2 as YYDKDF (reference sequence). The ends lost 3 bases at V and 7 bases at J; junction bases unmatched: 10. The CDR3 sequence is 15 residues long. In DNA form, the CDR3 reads TGTGCCACCAGCAGCGCGGGGGAATGGGATCATACGCAGTATTTT. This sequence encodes CATSSAGEWDHTQYF.

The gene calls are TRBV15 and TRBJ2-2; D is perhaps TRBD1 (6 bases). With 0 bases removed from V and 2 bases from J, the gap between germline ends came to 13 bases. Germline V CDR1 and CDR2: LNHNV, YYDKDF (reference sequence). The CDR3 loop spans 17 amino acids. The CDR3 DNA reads TGTGCCACCAGCAGAGATTTGGGGGCGCTTAACACCGGGGAGCTGTTTTTT. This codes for CATSRDLGALNTGELFF.

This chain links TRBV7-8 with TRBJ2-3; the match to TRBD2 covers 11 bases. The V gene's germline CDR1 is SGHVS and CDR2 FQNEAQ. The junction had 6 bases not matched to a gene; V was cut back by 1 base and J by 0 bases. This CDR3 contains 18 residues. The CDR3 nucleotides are TGTGCCAGCAGCTTAGTTGAAGCTAGCGGGAGGAGCACAGATACGCAGTATTTT. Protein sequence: CASSLVEASGRSTDTQYF.

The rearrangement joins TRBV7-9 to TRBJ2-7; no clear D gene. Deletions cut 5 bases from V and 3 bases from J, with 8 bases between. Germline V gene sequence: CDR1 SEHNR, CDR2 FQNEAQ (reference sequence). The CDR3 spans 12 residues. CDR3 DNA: TGTGCCAGCAGCCCGATGGGCTACGAGCAGTACTTC. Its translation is CASSPMGYEQYF.

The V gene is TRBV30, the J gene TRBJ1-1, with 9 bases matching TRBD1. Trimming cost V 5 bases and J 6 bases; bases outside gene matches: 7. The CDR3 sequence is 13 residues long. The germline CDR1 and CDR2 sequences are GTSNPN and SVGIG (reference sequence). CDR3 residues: CAWLRDRVPEAFF. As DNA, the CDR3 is TGTGCCTGGCTCCGGGACAGGGTCCCTGAAGCTTTCTTT.

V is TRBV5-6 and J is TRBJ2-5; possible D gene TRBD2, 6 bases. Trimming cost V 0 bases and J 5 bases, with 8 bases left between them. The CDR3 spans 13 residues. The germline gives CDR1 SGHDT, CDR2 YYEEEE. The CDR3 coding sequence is TGTGCCAGCAGCTTGGCGGGGAGGGAGACCCAGTACTTC. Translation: CASSLAGRETQYF.

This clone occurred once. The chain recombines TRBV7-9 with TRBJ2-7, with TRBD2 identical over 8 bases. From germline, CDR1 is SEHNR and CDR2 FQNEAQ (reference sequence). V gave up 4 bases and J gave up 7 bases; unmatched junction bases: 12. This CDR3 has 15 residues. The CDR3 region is CASSSFRGGGTEQYF. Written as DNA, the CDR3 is TGTGCCAGCAGCTCCTTTCGCGGCGGGGGGACAGAGCAGTACTTC.

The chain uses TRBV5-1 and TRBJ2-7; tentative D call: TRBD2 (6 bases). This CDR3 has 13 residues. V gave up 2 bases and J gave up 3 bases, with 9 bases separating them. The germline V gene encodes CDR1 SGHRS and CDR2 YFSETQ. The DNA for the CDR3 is TGCGCCAGCAGCTTTGCGGGGAACTACGAGCAGTACTTC. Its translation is CASSFAGNYEQYF.

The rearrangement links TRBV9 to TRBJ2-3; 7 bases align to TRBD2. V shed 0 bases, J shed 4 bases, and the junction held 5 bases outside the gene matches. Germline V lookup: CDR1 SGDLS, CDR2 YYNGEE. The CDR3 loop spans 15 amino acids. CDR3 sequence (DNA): TGTGCCAGCAGCGTAGAGGCGGGAGTCGCAGATACGCAGTATTTT. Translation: CASSVEAGVADTQYF.

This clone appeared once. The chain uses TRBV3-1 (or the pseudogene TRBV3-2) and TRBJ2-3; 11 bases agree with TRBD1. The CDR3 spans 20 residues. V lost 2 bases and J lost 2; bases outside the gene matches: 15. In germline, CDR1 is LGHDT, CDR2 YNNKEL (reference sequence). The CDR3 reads CASSQLRTGGYAVLTDTQYF. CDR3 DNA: TGTGCCAGCAGCCAACTCCGGACAGGGGGCTACGCCGTACTCACAGATACGCAGTATTTT.

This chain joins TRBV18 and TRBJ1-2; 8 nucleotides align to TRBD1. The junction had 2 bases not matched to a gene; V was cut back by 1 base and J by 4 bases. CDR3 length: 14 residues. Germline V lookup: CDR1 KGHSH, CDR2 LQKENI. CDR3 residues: CASSPLDRGYGYTF. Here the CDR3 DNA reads TGTGCCAGCTCACCACTCGACAGGGGCTATGGCTACACCTTC.

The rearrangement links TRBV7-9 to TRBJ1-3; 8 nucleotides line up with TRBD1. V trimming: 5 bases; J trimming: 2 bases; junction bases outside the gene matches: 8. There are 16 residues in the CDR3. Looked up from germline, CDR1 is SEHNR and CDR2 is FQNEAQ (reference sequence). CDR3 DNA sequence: TGTGCCAGCAGCGACAGACCACAGGGGGCTGGAAACACCATATATTTT. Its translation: CASSDRPQGAGNTIYF.

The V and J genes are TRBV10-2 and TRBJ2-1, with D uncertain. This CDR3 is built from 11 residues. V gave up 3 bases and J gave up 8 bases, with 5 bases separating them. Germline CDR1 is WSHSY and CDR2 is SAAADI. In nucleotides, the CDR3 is TGCGCCAGCAGTGATTTCTATGAGCAGTTCTTC. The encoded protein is CASSDFYEQFF.

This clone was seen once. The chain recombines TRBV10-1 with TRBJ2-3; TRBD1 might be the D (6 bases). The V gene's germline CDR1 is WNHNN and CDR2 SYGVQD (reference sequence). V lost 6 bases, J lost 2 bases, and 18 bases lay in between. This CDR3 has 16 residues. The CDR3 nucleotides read TGCGCCAGCAGAGTTCACAGGGAAAAAAACACAGATACGCAGTATTTT. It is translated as CASRVHREKNTDTQYF.

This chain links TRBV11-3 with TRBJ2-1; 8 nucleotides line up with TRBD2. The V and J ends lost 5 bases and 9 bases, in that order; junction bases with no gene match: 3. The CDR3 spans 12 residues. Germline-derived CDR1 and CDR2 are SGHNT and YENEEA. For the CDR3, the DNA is TGTGCCAGCAGCACGGGAGGGAGTGAGCAGTTCTTC. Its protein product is CASSTGGSEQFF.

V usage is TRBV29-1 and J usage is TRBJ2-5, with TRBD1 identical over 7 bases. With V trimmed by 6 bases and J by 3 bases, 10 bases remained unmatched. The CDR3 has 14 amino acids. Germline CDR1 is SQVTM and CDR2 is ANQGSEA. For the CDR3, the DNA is TGCAGCGTCCTCCCCTTCGGGACAGAAGAGACCCAGTACTTC. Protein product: CSVLPFGTEETQYF.

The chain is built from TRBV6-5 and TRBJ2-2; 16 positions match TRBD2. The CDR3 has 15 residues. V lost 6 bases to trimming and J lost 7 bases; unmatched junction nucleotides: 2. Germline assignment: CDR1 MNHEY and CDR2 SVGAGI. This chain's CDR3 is CASRGLAGGGGELFF. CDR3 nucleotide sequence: TGTGCCAGCAGGGGACTAGCGGGAGGGGGCGGGGAGCTGTTTTTT.

The CDR3 loop is CASRARSSGANVLTF. DNA of the CDR3: TGCGCCAGCAGGGCCAGGAGCTCTGGGGCCAACGTCCTGACTTTC. The chain recombines TRBV5-1 with TRBJ2-6; D gene ambiguous. Trimming shortened V by 5 bases and J by 0 bases, and 9 bases separated the two germline ends. Germline V lookup: CDR1 SGHRS, CDR2 YFSETQ. This CDR3 comprises 15 residues.